This section outlines one T cell receptor (beta chain) sequence together with its context. This specimen comes from a study of blood T cell repertoires in COVID-19. Study as a whole: T cells, B-cell-depleted T cells, or PBMCs supplied cDNA or gDNA.

The data were produced by immunoSEQ multiplex PCR, yet TCRdb's version contains in-frame clones alone and is incomplete. The sample holds around 70,000 clones, approximately 80% seen once. The CDR3 consists of 15 residues. Germline V CDR1 and CDR2: SGHNT, YENEEA. V lost 2 bases and J lost 3, with 13 bases in between. Material for sequencing was peripheral blood. The genes are TRBV11-3 and TRBJ2-5; TRBD1 might be the D (6 bases). This clonotype was sampled from an older woman with acute or convalescent COVID-19. The DNA of the CDR3 is TGTGCCAGCAGCTTATGGGGTGGACAGAAAGAGACCCAGTACTTC. Translating gives CASSLWGGQKETQYF.